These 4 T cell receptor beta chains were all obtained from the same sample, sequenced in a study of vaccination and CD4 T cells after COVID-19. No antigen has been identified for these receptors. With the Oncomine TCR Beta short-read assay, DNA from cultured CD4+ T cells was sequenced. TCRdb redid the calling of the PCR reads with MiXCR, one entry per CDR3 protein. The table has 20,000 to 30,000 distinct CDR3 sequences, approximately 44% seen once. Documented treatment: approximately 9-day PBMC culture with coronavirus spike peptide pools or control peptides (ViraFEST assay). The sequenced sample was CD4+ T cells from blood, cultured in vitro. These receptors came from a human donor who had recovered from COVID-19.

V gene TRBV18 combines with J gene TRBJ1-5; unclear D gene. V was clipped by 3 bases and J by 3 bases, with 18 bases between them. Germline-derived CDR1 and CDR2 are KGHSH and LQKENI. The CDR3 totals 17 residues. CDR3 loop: CASSPMEGSQFNQPQHF. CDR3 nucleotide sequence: TGTGCCAGCTCACCGATGGAGGGCAGCCAATTCAATCAGCCCCAGCATTTT.

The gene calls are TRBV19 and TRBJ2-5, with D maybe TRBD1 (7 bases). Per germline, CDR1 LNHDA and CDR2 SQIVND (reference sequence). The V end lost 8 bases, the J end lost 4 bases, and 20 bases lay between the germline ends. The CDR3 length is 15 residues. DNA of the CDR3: TGTGCCAGTGGGAGTCAGGGGGGAGTCGGAGAGACCCAGTACTTC. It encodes CASGSQGGVGETQYF. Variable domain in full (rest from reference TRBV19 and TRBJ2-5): DGGITQSPKYLFRKEGQNVTLSCEQNLNHDAMYWYRQDPGQGLRLIYYSQIVNDFQKGDIAEGYSVSREKKESFPLTVTSAQKNPTAFYLCASGSQGGVGETQYFGPGTRLLVL.

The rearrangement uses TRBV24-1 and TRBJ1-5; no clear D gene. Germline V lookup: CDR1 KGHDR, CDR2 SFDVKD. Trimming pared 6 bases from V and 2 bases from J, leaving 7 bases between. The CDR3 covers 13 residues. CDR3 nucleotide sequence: TGTGCCACCAGTCACGCAGGCAATCAGCCCCAGCATTTT. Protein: CATSHAGNQPQHF.

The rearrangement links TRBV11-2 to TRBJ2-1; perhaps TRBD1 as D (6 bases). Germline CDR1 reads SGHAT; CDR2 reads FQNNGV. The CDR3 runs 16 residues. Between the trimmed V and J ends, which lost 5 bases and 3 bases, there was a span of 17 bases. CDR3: CASSTRGTRGYNEQFF. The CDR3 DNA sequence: TGTGCCAGCAGCACTAGGGGGACCAGAGGCTACAATGAGCAGTTCTTC.